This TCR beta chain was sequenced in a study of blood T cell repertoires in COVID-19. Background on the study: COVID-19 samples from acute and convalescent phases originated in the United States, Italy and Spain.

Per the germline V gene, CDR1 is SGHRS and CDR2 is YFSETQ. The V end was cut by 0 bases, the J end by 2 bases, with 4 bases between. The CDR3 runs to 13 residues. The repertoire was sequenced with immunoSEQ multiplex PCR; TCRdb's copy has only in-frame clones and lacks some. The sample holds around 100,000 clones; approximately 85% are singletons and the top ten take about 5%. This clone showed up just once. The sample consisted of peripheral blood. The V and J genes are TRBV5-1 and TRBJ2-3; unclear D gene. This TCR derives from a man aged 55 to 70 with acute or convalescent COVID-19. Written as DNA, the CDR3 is TGCGCCAGCAGCTTGGACATCACAGATACGCAGTATTTT. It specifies CASSLDITDTQYF.